This T cell receptor beta chain was sequenced in a study of T cells in Graves' hyperthyroidism and ophthalmopathy. Study-level findings and limits: Ophthalmopathy could be told apart from stable hyperthyroidism with a 13 V-J model. Blood also contained most expanded thyroid clonotypes above 0.001.

Only a few counts were recorded for this clonotype. Its antigen is not known. One base away lies a much larger clone, so this may be a sequencing read error. Patients between 18 and 65 years old had hyperthyroidism, newly diagnosed and lasting under 2 months. Used for diagnoses were clinical symptoms, serum thyroxine and TRAb, thyroid ultrasound and orbital computed tomography. TCR beta CDR3 sequences were amplified from RNA transcripts. RT-PCR in the first round (using the HTBI primer set) targeted the TCR CDR3. Each CDR3 protein gets one entry after TCRdb re-called the multiplex PCR reads with MiXCR. The data hold 360,000 or so distinct CDR3 sequences, with approximately 20% observed a single time. Sequencing was done on a sample of blood. The sequence derives from a woman aged 18-29 years with Graves' hyperthyroidism.

CDR3 nucleotide sequence: TGTGCCAGCAGCTTGACGGCGAGGGGCACTGAAGCTTTCTTT. Protein: CASSLTARGTEAFF. This sequence joins TRBV11-2 and TRBJ1-1; maybe TRBD1 (5 bases). Trimming left V 3 bases short and J 4 bases short, with 12 bases between. The CDR3 has 14 residues. Germline V gives CDR1 SGHAT, CDR2 FQNNGV.